Each of the 20 T cell receptor beta chains below was sequenced from the same sample in a study of cytomegalovirus exposure and HLA in healthy donors. Use of 60 Vbeta and 13 Jbeta primers characterized the PCR. Assay used: immunoSEQ multiplex PCR; TCRdb lists only in-frame clones, some missing. The top ten clones hold around 2.3% of a sample with 150,000 or so clones, approximately 77% of them seen once. The specimen was PBMCs. These receptors were obtained from a man in his forties or fifties in good health and CMV-seropositive.

The rearrangement joins TRBV4-1 to TRBJ2-3; the match to TRBD2 covers 11 bases. J was trimmed by 3 bases and V by 2 bases; bases with no gene match: 13. The germline V gene encodes CDR1 MGHRA and CDR2 YSYEKL. The CDR3 runs 19 residues. Here the CDR3 DNA reads TGCGCCAGCAGCCAAAATCCATCTGCTAGCGGGGGGTGGACAGATACGCAGTATTTT. It yields the protein CASSQNPSASGGWTDTQYF.

This chain connects TRBV27 to TRBJ2-7, with 9 bases matching TRBD1. The germline V gene encodes CDR1 MNHEY and CDR2 SMNVEV (reference sequence). V shed 6 bases, J shed 0 bases, and the junction held 27 bases outside the gene matches. The CDR3 loop spans 22 amino acids. CDR3 DNA sequence: TGTGCCAGCAGCCACACTTCCCCGACCTGGACAGGGGAATACACCTCCTCCTACGAGCAGTACTTC. Translating it yields CASSHTSPTWTGEYTSSYEQYF.

CDR3 DNA sequence: TGTGCCAGCAGTGGACAGGGGGCTGGCGATACGCAGTATTTT. Translating it yields CASSGQGAGDTQYF. The genes are TRBV6-4 and TRBJ2-3, with 10 bases aligning to TRBD1. V trimming: 4 bases; J trimming: 6 bases; junction bases outside the gene matches: 4. Germline lookup yields CDR1 MRHNA and CDR2 SNTAGT. CDR3 length: 14 residues.

This chain uses TRBV19 with TRBJ1-5; 7 positions agree with TRBD1. This CDR3 is built from 17 residues. Per germline, CDR1 LNHDA and CDR2 SQIVND (reference sequence). Trimming at V came to 1 base and at J to 3 bases, leaving 9 bases not matched to a gene. As DNA, the CDR3 is TGTGCCAGTAGTATAGGGGACAGTTATTATAACAATCAGCCCCAGCATTTT. Its protein product is CASSIGDSYYNNQPQHF.

The V call is TRBV6-1, the J call TRBJ1-1, with D possibly TRBD1 on 5 matching bases. CDR1 and CDR2 (germline): MNHNS, SASEGT. The ends were cut back, 3 bases at V and 2 bases at J, with 16 bases in the middle. The CDR3 totals 16 residues. DNA for the CDR3: TGTGCCAGCAGTGAGAGCTATAGGGGATACAACACTGAAGCTTTCTTT. As protein: CASSESYRGYNTEAFF.

This clone was detected once. J is TRBJ2-7 and V is TRBV5-1; TRBD2 aligns across 9 bases. J gave up 6 bases and V 3 bases, and 10 bases lay outside the gene matches. Germline V gene sequence: CDR1 SGHRS, CDR2 YFSETQ. This CDR3 has 15 amino acids. The CDR3 spells CASSSGSGGFFEQYF. CDR3 sequence (DNA): TGCGCCAGCAGCTCCGGTAGCGGGGGTTTTTTCGAGCAGTACTTC.

This chain links TRBV7-9 with TRBJ1-6; 7 positions agree with TRBD1. V lost 3 bases, J lost 10 bases, and 3 bases stayed unmatched. The germline V gene encodes CDR1 SEHNR and CDR2 FQNEAQ (reference sequence). CDR3 length: 13 residues. The CDR3 sequence is CASSFLQGSPLHF. CDR3 DNA sequence: TGTGCCAGCAGCTTTCTACAGGGGTCACCCCTCCACTTT. The variable domain in full, with the rest retrieved from reference TRBV7-9 and TRBJ1-6, is DTGVSQNPRHKITKRGQNVTFRCDPISEHNRLYWYRQTLGQGPEFLTYFQNEAQLEKSRLLSDRFSAERPKGSFSTLEIQRTEQGDSAMYLCASSFLQGSPLHFGNGTRLTVT.

Here the CDR3 reads CASSSRQGADTQYF. The CDR3 DNA sequence: TGCGCCAGCAGCTCCCGACAGGGTGCAGATACGCAGTATTTT. V and J are TRBV5-1 and TRBJ2-3; 7 nucleotides line up with TRBD1. Germline values: CDR1 SGHRS, CDR2 YFSETQ. With 3 bases clipped from V and 4 bases from J, the junction kept 5 bases outside the gene matches. CDR3 length: 14 residues.

The chain recombines TRBV4-3 with TRBJ2-7; the D gene is possibly TRBD2 (6 bases). Per the germline V gene, CDR1 is LGHNA and CDR2 is YSLEER. The CDR3 is 15 amino acids. With 2 bases removed from V and 0 bases from J, the gap between germline ends came to 11 bases. The CDR3 loop reads CASSQNRDSSYEQYF. CDR3 nucleotides: TGCGCCAGCAGCCAAAACCGGGACTCCTCCTACGAGCAGTACTTC.

The chain recombines TRBV19 with TRBJ1-3; weak D call: TRBD1 (6 bases). Germline V lookup: CDR1 LNHDA, CDR2 SQIVND (reference sequence). V lost 3 bases and J 3 bases, leaving 9 bases between the germline ends. This CDR3 is built from 14 residues. The chain's CDR3 is CASSMVRGGNTIYF. The CDR3 DNA follows: TGTGCCAGTAGTATGGTCAGGGGTGGAAACACCATATATTTT.

This clone was detected a few times. This sequence joins TRBV19 and TRBJ2-1; 11 bases map to TRBD2. The germline V gene encodes CDR1 LNHDA and CDR2 SQIVND (reference sequence). The CDR3 totals 11 residues. The trim removed 7 bases at V and 16 bases at J, leaving 6 bases unmatched. In DNA form, the CDR3 reads TGTGCCAGTACCGCGACTAGCGGGGTTTTCTTC. Translating it yields CASTATSGVFF. Supplemented by reference TRBV19 and TRBJ2-1, the full variable domain reads DGGITQSPKYLFRKEGQNVTLSCEQNLNHDAMYWYRQDPGQGLRLIYYSQIVNDFQKGDIAEGYSVSREKKESFPLTVTSAQKNPTAFYLCASTATSGVFFGPGTRLTVL.

This chain connects TRBV5-5 to TRBJ2-5; possible D gene TRBD1, 6 bases. The length of the CDR3 is 14 residues. The germline V gene has CDR1 SGHKS and CDR2 YYEKEE (reference sequence). V lost 4 bases to trimming and J lost 6 bases, with 16 bases between them. The CDR3 nucleotides are TGTGCCAGCAGCCGCGAGGCAGGGGTAAAGACCCAGTACTTC. This codes for CASSREAGVKTQYF.

The chain combines TRBV28 with TRBJ1-2; TRBD1 might be the D (5 bases). From germline, CDR1 is MDHEN and CDR2 SYDVKM. V lost 2 bases and J 5 bases, leaving 21 bases between the germline ends. The CDR3 runs 17 residues. The CDR3 DNA follows: TGTGCCAGCAGTTTAGGGGCGGGGTCCTCAAAACAATATGGCTACACCTTC. Translating gives CASSLGAGSSKQYGYTF.

The rearrangement links TRBV6-6 to TRBJ2-7; D is unclear. The CDR3 is made up of 11 amino acids. Trimming cost V 6 bases and J 6 bases, with 9 bases left between them. Germline V gene lookup returns CDR1 MNHNY and CDR2 SVGAGI (reference sequence). In DNA form, the CDR3 reads TGTGCCAGCAGACGGGTCCGCGAGCAGTACTTC. This sequence encodes CASRRVREQYF.

This sequence joins TRBV5-6 and TRBJ2-1; weak D call: TRBD2 (5 bases). V gave up 1 base and J gave up 6 bases, with 11 bases separating them. Germline loops: CDR1 SGHDT, CDR2 YYEEEE. This CDR3 is built from 14 residues. The CDR3 here is CASSLSLGVNEQFF. CDR3 coding DNA: TGTGCCAGCAGCTTGTCGCTCGGGGTCAATGAGCAGTTCTTC.

The V and J genes are TRBV4-2 and TRBJ2-7; 12 bases map to TRBD2. This CDR3 is 15 amino acids long. V dropped 3 bases and J dropped 0; count of bases not matched to a gene: 0. CDR1 and CDR2 (germline): LGHNA, YNFKEQ. The CDR3 sequence is CASSQTSGSSYEQYF. Here the CDR3 DNA reads TGTGCCAGCAGCCAGACTAGCGGGAGCTCCTACGAGCAGTACTTC.

The chain has TRBV19 and TRBJ1-4; tentative D call: TRBD1 (6 bases). Germline V gene lookup returns CDR1 LNHDA and CDR2 SQIVND (reference sequence). This CDR3 region has 17 residues. V dropped 3 bases and J dropped 6 bases, with 20 bases sitting between them. The chain's CDR3 is CASSIQAGGGAYEKLFF. Here the CDR3 DNA reads TGTGCCAGTAGTATCCAAGCTGGGGGGGGCGCATATGAAAAACTGTTTTTT.

The V and J genes are TRBV10-3 and TRBJ2-1; 9 bases fit TRBD1. This CDR3 contains 16 residues. Losses at the gene ends were 7 bases for V and 1 base for J; bases not matched to a gene: 8. Germline V gene data show CDR1 as ENHRY and CDR2 as SYGVKD. The CDR3 DNA reads TGTGCCATCAATTACCGGGACAGGGCATCCTACAATGAGCAGTTCTTC. Protein product: CAINYRDRASYNEQFF.

This clone occurred once. The chain recombines TRBV14 with TRBJ2-3; 7 bases match TRBD1. The germline V gene has CDR1 SGHDN and CDR2 FVKESK. This CDR3 is 17 amino acids long. Trimming removed 2 bases from V and 0 bases from J; junction bases left unmatched: 8. This CDR3 is CASSQLDRSPSTDTQYF. The CDR3 region has the DNA TGTGCCAGCAGCCAATTGGACAGGAGCCCTAGCACAGATACGCAGTATTTT.

The CDR3 coding sequence is TGTGCCATCAGTGAGGACAGGGTTTGGTATGGCTACACCTTC. Protein sequence: CAISEDRVWYGYTF. The chain couples TRBV10-3 to TRBJ1-2; TRBD1 matches at 7 bases. Germline CDR1 ENHRY, CDR2 SYGVKD. The V and J ends lost 2 bases and 5 bases, in that order; junction bases with no gene match: 5. This CDR3 contains 14 residues.